Listed below are T cell receptor beta chains from one sample, sequenced in a study of shared clonotypes between healthy human individuals. Here immunoSEQ multiplex PCR was the method, and the copy in TCRdb shows in-frame clones only, minus some. Among about 380,000 clones, about 96% were seen once, and the ten largest hold 0.32%. Sample: memory CD8+ T cells sorted from blood. These receptors all come from a man under 40 in good health. Both conserved end residues are part of each CDR3. Fields, in order: D gene, J gene, V gene, clone size, CDR3 DNA, CDR3 protein. D genes are given only for firm matches. Some rows have no size entry. The others give once, few or many, or a class for an expanded clone.

>-|TRBJ2-7|TRBV14|-
TGTGCCAGCAGCCAAGGAATGCAGGGCCCCTACGAGCAGTACTTC
CASSQGMQGPYEQYF
>-|TRBJ2-7|TRBV6-6|few
TGTGCCAGCAGTTCCGTCGATCCAGGGCGGGACGAGCAGTACTTC
CASSSVDPGRDEQYF
>-|TRBJ2-3|TRBV2|-
TGTGCCAGCAGTGAAGCGCGGGACACAGATACGCAGTATTTT
CASSEARDTDTQYF
>TRBD2|TRBJ2-5|TRBV28|-
TGTGCCAGCAACCCTTCTAGCGGGAGGCGGGAGACCCAGTACTTC
CASNPSSGRRETQYF
>-|TRBJ2-2|TRBV6-1|-
TGTGCCAGCAGTGGCAGCAGCCCCGGGGAGCTGTTTTTT
CASSGSSPGELFF
>-|TRBJ2-5|TRBV5-1|-
TGCGCCAGCAGCAGGACGGTCCAAGAGACCCAGTACTTC
CASSRTVQETQYF
>TRBD1|TRBJ1-5|TRBV2|-
TGTGCCAGCTCGGGACAGGGCGGGAATCAGCCCCAGCATTTT
CASSGQGGNQPQHF
>TRBD1|TRBJ2-2|TRBV5-6|-
TGTGCCAGCACCCGTGACAGGGGAAACACCGGGGAGCTGTTTTTT
CASTRDRGNTGELFF
>TRBD2|TRBJ2-5|TRBV28|few
TGTGCCAGCACCCAATGGTCAACCTTAGCGGGAGGGCCCACAGAGACCCAGTACTTC
CASTQWSTLAGGPTETQYF
>-|TRBJ1-1|TRBV29-1|-
TGCAGCGCTCAGACAGGAGGCGGGAAGGGCACTGAAGCTTTCTTT
CSAQTGGGKGTEAFF
>-|TRBJ2-7|TRBV2|-
TGTGCCAGCAGCCCTTTTGGGATAAGCGAGCAGTACTTC
CASSPFGISEQYF
>-|TRBJ2-5|TRBV28|few
TGTGCCAGCAGGCAAGAGACCCAGTACTTC
CASRQETQYF
>-|TRBJ2-1|TRBV2|-
TGTGCCAGCGTGGCTAGTCATGAGCAGTTCTTC
CASVASHEQFF
>TRBD2|TRBJ2-7|TRBV16|-
TGTGCCAGCAGCAGGGACTACCTTCCTACCTACGAGCAGTACTTC
CASSRDYLPTYEQYF
>TRBD1|TRBJ1-5|TRBV28|-
TGTGCCAGCAGTTGGGACAGGGGGTGGAATCAGCCCCAGCATTTT
CASSWDRGWNQPQHF
>-|TRBJ2-3|TRBV2|-
TGTGCCAGTAGCGGAGGAAGGGACCCGCAGTATTTT
CASSGGRDPQYF
>-|TRBJ2-2|TRBV1|-
TGCACCAGCACAGCGAACACCGGGGAGCTGTTTTTT
CTSTANTGELFF
>-|TRBJ1-4|TRBV5-1|-
TGCGCCAGCAGCCAAAGCGGGTCCTCAACTAATGAAAAACTGTTTTTT
CASSQSGSSTNEKLFF
>TRBD1|TRBJ2-7|TRBV5-1|-
TGCGCCAGCAGCTTAGGGACAGGGCCCTACGAGCAGTACTTC
CASSLGTGPYEQYF
>-|TRBJ2-7|TRBV9|-
TGTGCCAGCAGCGCCGGGTCTGGGGAGCCTCGCTCCTACGAGCAGTACTTC
CASSAGSGEPRSYEQYF
>TRBD1|TRBJ2-7|TRBV10-3|-
TGTGCCATCAGTGAGTCGGACAGGGGGACGGAGCAGTACTTC
CAISESDRGTEQYF
>TRBD2|TRBJ2-2|TRBV28|-
TGTGCCAGCAGTGGGAAGACTAGCGGGTGGGGGGAGCTGTTTTTT
CASSGKTSGWGELFF
>TRBD1|TRBJ1-6|TRBV25-1|once
TGTGCCAGCAGTGGGGGGGACAGGGGAAATTCACCCCTCCACTTT
CASSGGDRGNSPLHF
>-|TRBJ2-7|TRBV4-2|-
TGTGCCAGCAGCCAAGATATCGAGCAGTACTTC
CASSQDIEQYF
>-|TRBJ1-2|TRBV28|-
TGTGCCAGCAGTTTAGGACAGAACTATGGCTACACCTTC
CASSLGQNYGYTF
>TRBD1|TRBJ1-1|TRBV6-5|-
TGTGCCAGCAGTTACGGGACAGGGACTGGTGAAGCTTTCTTT
CASSYGTGTGEAFF
>TRBD1|TRBJ1-1|TRBV5-4|-
TGTGCCAGCAGCTTGCGGACAGGACAGAACACTGAAGCTTTCTTT
CASSLRTGQNTEAFF
>-|TRBJ1-1|TRBV5-4|-
TGTGCCAGCAGCCCCACCGGGGGAGACACTGAAGCTTTCTTT
CASSPTGGDTEAFF
>-|TRBJ2-5|TRBV10-2|once
TGCGCCAGCAGAGCCTCCAGGGGCACGGAGACCCAGTACTTC
CASRASRGTETQYF
>-|TRBJ1-1|TRBV19|-
TGTGCCAGTAGTATCCGCGGGGGGCATACTGAAGCTTTCTTT
CASSIRGGHTEAFF
>-|TRBJ2-2|TRBV7-6|once
TGTGCCAGCAGGTTCGGATACACCGGGGAGCTGTTTTTT
CASRFGYTGELFF
>TRBD1|TRBJ2-1|TRBV6-6|-
TGTGCCAGCAGTTACAGCGGGACAGGGGGCTATGAGCAGTTCTTC
CASSYSGTGGYEQFF
>-|TRBJ2-5|TRBV11-3|-
TGTGCCAGCAGCTTCGGGCTAGTGAACCTAGAGACCCAGTACTTC
CASSFGLVNLETQYF
>-|TRBJ2-5|TRBV10-3|once
TGTGCCATCAGCCACAACAGGGCCCTACAAGAGACCCAGTACTTC
CAISHNRALQETQYF
>-|TRBJ2-3|TRBV7-9|-
TGTGCCAGCAGCTTAACTAACACAGATACGCAGTATTTT
CASSLTNTDTQYF
>TRBD2|TRBJ2-3|TRBV2|-
TGTGCCAGCACGGGGGGACTAGCGGATGATACGCAGTATTTT
CASTGGLADDTQYF
>-|TRBJ1-2|TRBV27|once
TGTGCCAGCAGTCTTATGGGGACCCAGTCCTATGGCTACACCTTC
CASSLMGTQSYGYTF
>-|TRBJ2-4|TRBV19|-
TGTGCCAGTAGTATCGGGCAGGGAGGAGGGGTTCAGTACTTC
CASSIGQGGGVQYF
>TRBD1|TRBJ1-2|TRBV19|-
TGTGCCAGCTACAGGGGACAGGGCAACTATGGCTACACCTTC
CASYRGQGNYGYTF